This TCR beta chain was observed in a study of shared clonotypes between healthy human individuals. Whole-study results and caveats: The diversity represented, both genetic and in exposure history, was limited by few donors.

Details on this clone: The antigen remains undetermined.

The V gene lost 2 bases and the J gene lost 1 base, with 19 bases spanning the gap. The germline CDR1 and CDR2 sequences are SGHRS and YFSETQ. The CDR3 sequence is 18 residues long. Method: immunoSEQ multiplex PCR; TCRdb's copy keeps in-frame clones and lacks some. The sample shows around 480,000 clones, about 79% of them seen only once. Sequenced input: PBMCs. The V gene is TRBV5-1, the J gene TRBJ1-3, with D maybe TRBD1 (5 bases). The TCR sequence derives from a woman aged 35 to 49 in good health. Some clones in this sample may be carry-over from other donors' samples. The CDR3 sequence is CASSFSKARAESGNTIYF. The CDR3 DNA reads TGCGCCAGCAGCTTCAGTAAGGCCAGGGCCGAGTCTGGAAACACCATATATTTT.